This entry lists 18 T cell receptor beta chains sequenced from one sample in a study of shared clonotypes between healthy human individuals (dated by TCRdb to 2019 to 2021). The library was generated by the immunoSEQ multiplex PCR assay. The table was pulled from immuneACCESS by TCRdb, which kept in-frame rearrangements only. Such tables lose some clones; where checked, under half of the loss comes from unresolved V genes, and the rest has no known cause. The sample table lists roughly 1,500,000 clones, 98% of them with a count of one. Around 0.33% of the sample belongs to the ten largest clones. Input material: naive CD4+ T cells sorted from blood. The cell subset or site label here, explained by the study, means: CD45RA+ positively selected. These receptors originate from a man in his thirties or forties in good health.

CDR3 region: CATRTGYGYTF. CDR3 DNA sequence: TGTGCCACCAGGACGGGCTATGGCTACACCTTC. This chain connects TRBV19 to TRBJ1-2; no definite D call. V was shortened by 10 bases and J by 4 bases, with 10 bases between the two germline ends. CDR1 is LNHDA, CDR2 SQIVND, per germline (reference sequence). This CDR3 has 11 amino acids.

Concerning this clone itself: Other DNA sequences in this sample translate to the same CDR3. The rearrangement links TRBV18 to TRBJ2-7; 12 positions agree with TRBD2. From germline, CDR1 is KGHSH and CDR2 LQKENI. Trimming cost V 3 bases and J 4 bases; bases outside gene matches: 1. The CDR3 has 14 amino acids. CDR3: CASSPTSGSYEQYF. In nucleotides, the CDR3 is TGTGCCAGCTCACCGACTAGCGGGAGTTACGAGCAGTACTTC.

The chain links TRBV30 to TRBJ1-1; no clear D. CDR1 GTSNPN and CDR2 SVGIG come from the germline V gene (reference sequence). This CDR3 has 14 residues. Trimming shortened V by 4 bases and J by 4 bases, and 16 bases separated the two germline ends. The CDR3 DNA reads as TGTGCCTGGAAGATACGTTCCTTTCTCACTGAAGCTTTCTTT. Amino acid sequence: CAWKIRSFLTEAFF. The full variable domain, completed using reference TRBV30 and TRBJ1-1, is SQTIHQWPATLVQPVGSPLSLECTVEGTSNPNLYWYRQAAGRGLQLLFYSVGIGQISSEVPQNLSASRPQDRQFILSSKKLLLSDSGFYLCAWKIRSFLTEAFFGQGTRLTVV.

The chain links TRBV2 to TRBJ1-2; the D is unclear. The CDR3 covers 14 residues. Germline loops: CDR1 SNHLY, CDR2 FYNNEI. V lost 3 bases and J 7 bases, leaving 15 bases between the germline ends. The CDR3 DNA sequence: TGTGCCAGCAGTGACCCCAGGAAAAGGTCTGGCTACACCTTC. This sequence encodes CASSDPRKRSGYTF.

V usage is TRBV28 and J usage is TRBJ1-5; the match to TRBD1 covers 12 bases. CDR3 length equals 16 residues. V shed 5 bases, J shed 3 bases, and the junction held 5 bases outside the gene matches. Germline V gene lookup returns CDR1 MDHEN and CDR2 SYDVKM. The CDR3 protein is CASSPGTGGLNQPQHF. CDR3 nucleotides: TGTGCCAGCAGTCCCGGGACAGGGGGCCTCAATCAGCCCCAGCATTTT.

The CDR3 region is CASSPDSHTDTQYF. In DNA form, the CDR3 reads TGTGCCAGCTCACCAGACAGTCACACAGATACGCAGTATTTT. V is TRBV18 and J is TRBJ2-3; tentatively, D is TRBD1 (5 bases). The length of the CDR3 is 14 residues. Germline V gives CDR1 KGHSH, CDR2 LQKENI. The V end lost 2 bases, the J end lost 2 bases, and 8 bases lay between the germline ends.

This clone occurred once. This chain links TRBV18 with TRBJ2-7; either TRBD1 or TRBD2 may supply D (6 bases each). Per the germline V gene, CDR1 is KGHSH and CDR2 is LQKENI. Trimming left V 1 base short and J 3 bases short, with 13 bases between. The CDR3 is 15 amino acids. The CDR3 is CASSPLEGGHYEQYF. In nucleotides, the CDR3 is TGTGCCAGCTCACCACTCGAAGGGGGGCACTACGAGCAGTACTTC.

The V and J genes are TRBV4-1 and TRBJ1-5; D is perhaps TRBD1 (6 bases). From germline, CDR1 is MGHRA and CDR2 YSYEKL. Trimming removed 3 bases from V and 4 bases from J, with 16 bases in between. The CDR3 runs 16 residues. CDR3 residues: CASSHTSGTPNQPQHF. CDR3 DNA sequence: TGCGCCAGCAGCCATACCTCCGGGACACCTAATCAGCCCCAGCATTTT.

J is TRBJ2-3 and V is TRBV6-1, with 7 bases lining up with TRBD2. The ends lost 2 bases at V and 2 bases at J; junction bases unmatched: 4. The germline V gene encodes CDR1 MNHNS and CDR2 SASEGT. This CDR3 contains 15 residues. DNA for the CDR3: TGTGCCAGCAGTGAAACACTAGCGCCCACAGATACGCAGTATTTT. As protein: CASSETLAPTDTQYF.

The rearrangement uses TRBV14 and TRBJ1-3; no definite D call. Germline CDR1 and CDR2: SGHDN and FVKESK. Trimming stripped 3 bases from V and 3 bases from J, with 15 bases between. This CDR3 is 16 amino acids long. The CDR3 sequence is CASSHKTGRIGNTIYF. The CDR3 DNA is TGTGCCAGCAGCCACAAGACTGGGCGGATTGGAAACACCATATATTTT.

The V call is TRBV6-5, the J call TRBJ2-5; 11 bases match TRBD2. In germline, CDR1 is MNHEY, CDR2 SVGAGI. The J segment lost 5 bases and the V segment lost 6 bases, leaving 8 bases of the junction unmatched. CDR3 length: 15 amino acids. CDR3 sequence: CASRGGLAVGETQYF. In DNA, the CDR3 is TGTGCCAGCAGAGGGGGACTAGCGGTTGGGGAGACCCAGTACTTC.

Notes on this clone: The same CDR3 arises from other DNA sequences in this sample as well. The gene calls are TRBV28 and TRBJ2-2, with unresolved D. CDR1 and CDR2 (germline): MDHEN, SYDVKM. The CDR3 runs 14 residues. Trimming removed 2 bases from V and 1 base from J, with 5 bases in between. The CDR3 here is CASSLRGNTGELFF. As DNA, the CDR3 is TGTGCCAGCAGTTTAAGAGGGAACACCGGGGAGCTGTTTTTT.

The chain employs TRBV7-9 and TRBJ1-1; maybe TRBD1 (5 bases). V was pared by 1 base and J by 1 base, with 10 bases between. Germline loops: CDR1 SEHNR, CDR2 FQNEAQ (reference sequence). CDR3 length: 15 residues. The CDR3 is CASSLGPGSNTEAFF. The CDR3 DNA follows: TGTGCCAGCAGCTTAGGCCCAGGGTCGAACACTGAAGCTTTCTTT.

DNA of the CDR3: TGTGCCAGCAGACAGCGGGAGTCCTACGAGCAGTACTTC. It is translated as CASRQRESYEQYF. This chain links TRBV27 with TRBJ2-7, with 8 bases lining up with TRBD2. The CDR3 length is 13 residues. V trimming: 6 bases; J trimming: 1 base; junction bases outside the gene matches: 2. In germline, CDR1 is MNHEY, CDR2 SMNVEV (reference sequence).

This sequence joins TRBV5-1 and TRBJ2-5; TRBD1 matches at 8 bases. CDR3 length equals 13 residues. Germline CDR1 SGHRS, CDR2 YFSETQ. After removal of 6 bases from V and 1 base from J, the junction contained 2 bases not matched to a gene. The CDR3 DNA reads as TGCGCCAGCAATCAGGGGGCCCAAGAGACCCAGTACTTC. The encoded protein is CASNQGAQETQYF.

V usage is TRBV4-3 and J usage is TRBJ1-2; no reliable D call. Deletions cut 0 bases from V and 0 bases from J, with 11 bases between. The CDR3 runs 16 residues. Per germline, CDR1 LGHNA and CDR2 YSLEER. The CDR3 DNA reads TGCGCCAGCAGCCAAGAGTCCCGGGGTTCTAACTATGGCTACACCTTC. Its translation is CASSQESRGSNYGYTF.

The chain joins TRBV2 to TRBJ2-1, with D possibly being TRBD1 or TRBD2 (5 bases each). The germline V gene has CDR1 SNHLY and CDR2 FYNNEI. The CDR3 contains 18 residues. The germline V and J ends were trimmed by 1 base and 2 bases, with 18 bases remaining between them. Written as DNA, the CDR3 is TGTGCCAGCAGTGAAGACTCCCGGGGCAGGCCAGCCTACAATGAGCAGTTCTTC. This encodes CASSEDSRGRPAYNEQFF.

V is TRBV5-1 and J is TRBJ2-3, with D unresolved. The germline CDR1 and CDR2 sequences are SGHRS and YFSETQ. The CDR3 extends over 16 amino acids. V was clipped by 4 bases and J by 6 bases, with 21 bases between them. The CDR3 loop is CASSLYGRSPSDTQYF. The CDR3 DNA follows: TGCGCCAGCAGCCTCTATGGTCGTTCCCCCTCCGATACGCAGTATTTT.